A selection of T cell receptor beta chains follows, all from one sample in a study of cytomegalovirus exposure and HLA in healthy donors. Repertoires were generated with immunoSEQ multiplex PCR, while TCRdb's copy carries only in-frame clones and drops some. The data hold 50,000 or so clones, with 72% observed a single time. Sequenced input: PBMCs. These receptors all stem from a man aged 25 to 40 in good health and CMV-seronegative. Both conserved end residues are part of each CDR3. A D gene is named only where the DNA matches it firmly. Rows may omit the clone size; those that give it use once, few, many or a size class.

D gene: .; clone size: .; J gene: TRBJ1-3; V gene: TRBV5-1; CDR3 DNA: TGCGCCAGCAGCGCGGCTCCTGGAAACACCATATATTTT; CDR3 protein: CASSAAPGNTIYF
D gene: TRBD2; clone size: .; J gene: TRBJ2-7; V gene: TRBV6-5; CDR3 DNA: TGTGCCAGCAGTACACTAGCGGGAGGGTCCTACGAGCAGTACTTC; CDR3 protein: CASSTLAGGSYEQYF
D gene: TRBD1; clone size: .; J gene: TRBJ1-3; V gene: TRBV6-5; CDR3 DNA: TGTGCCAGCAGTTTGGGACAGGGAACGGGCGGAAACACCATATATTTT; CDR3 protein: CASSLGQGTGGNTIYF
D gene: TRBD2; clone size: .; J gene: TRBJ2-1; V gene: TRBV2; CDR3 DNA: TGTGCCAGCAGACTCCGGGACTACGCATACAATGAGCAGTTCTTC; CDR3 protein: CASRLRDYAYNEQFF
D gene: .; clone size: .; J gene: TRBJ2-1; V gene: TRBV6-1; CDR3 DNA: TGTGCCAGCAGTGAAGTGTGGAGGGATGAGCAGTTCTTC; CDR3 protein: CASSEVWRDEQFF
D gene: TRBD1; clone size: .; J gene: TRBJ2-5; V gene: TRBV4-1; CDR3 DNA: TGCGCCAGCAGCCAAGTCACAGGGGGAGAGACCCAGTACTTC; CDR3 protein: CASSQVTGGETQYF
D gene: TRBD1; clone size: .; J gene: TRBJ2-7; V gene: TRBV30; CDR3 DNA: TGTGCCTGGGAGGGACAGGGGCTCTACGAGCAGTACTTC; CDR3 protein: CAWEGQGLYEQYF
D gene: .; clone size: once; J gene: TRBJ1-4; V gene: TRBV10-1; CDR3 DNA: TGCGCCAGCAGTGAGGCAGGGAATGAAAAACTGTTTTTT; CDR3 protein: CASSEAGNEKLFF
D gene: .; clone size: .; J gene: TRBJ1-2; V gene: TRBV6-6; CDR3 DNA: TGTGCCAGCAGGCAGGAAGGGGATTATGGCTACACCTTC; CDR3 protein: CASRQEGDYGYTF
D gene: .; clone size: .; J gene: TRBJ2-2; V gene: TRBV5-4; CDR3 DNA: TGTGCCAGCAGCTTCGGCAGTAGCGGGAACACCGGGGAGCTGTTTTTT; CDR3 protein: CASSFGSSGNTGELFF
D gene: TRBD1; clone size: few; J gene: TRBJ2-1; V gene: TRBV19; CDR3 DNA: TGTGCCAGTAGTAAAGGACAGGGGAGCTCCTACAATGAGCAGTTCTTC; CDR3 protein: CASSKGQGSSYNEQFF
D gene: TRBD2; clone size: .; J gene: TRBJ2-7; V gene: TRBV5-4; CDR3 DNA: TGTGCCAGCAGCTCCGGACTAGCGGGATCAAGCTACGAGCAGTACTTC; CDR3 protein: CASSSGLAGSSYEQYF
D gene: .; clone size: .; J gene: TRBJ1-3; V gene: TRBV5-1; CDR3 DNA: TGCGCCAGCAGCACGCAGGGTAAACATGGAAACACCATATATTTT; CDR3 protein: CASSTQGKHGNTIYF
D gene: TRBD2; clone size: medium-sized; J gene: TRBJ2-3; V gene: TRBV6-5; CDR3 DNA: TGTGCCAGCAGGGCGGGAGGGTTCACAGATACGCAGTATTTT; CDR3 protein: CASRAGGFTDTQYF
D gene: TRBD2; clone size: .; J gene: TRBJ2-6; V gene: TRBV5-4; CDR3 DNA: TGTGCCAGCAGCCCCCGACTAGCGGGAGGGACTGGGGCCAACGTCCTGACTTTC; CDR3 protein: CASSPRLAGGTGANVLTF
D gene: TRBD2; clone size: .; J gene: TRBJ2-5; V gene: TRBV5-4; CDR3 DNA: TGTGCCAGCAGCCCTTCTAGCGGGGGGACCCAGTACTTC; CDR3 protein: CASSPSSGGTQYF
D gene: .; clone size: .; J gene: TRBJ2-2; V gene: TRBV6-4; CDR3 DNA: TGTGCCAGCTCACGGGAATCGACCGGGGAGCTGTTTTTT; CDR3 protein: CASSRESTGELFF
D gene: .; clone size: .; J gene: TRBJ2-2; V gene: TRBV29-1; CDR3 DNA: TGCAGCGTCTATAACACCGGGGAGCTGTTTTTT; CDR3 protein: CSVYNTGELFF
D gene: TRBD1; clone size: .; J gene: TRBJ1-4; V gene: TRBV29-1; CDR3 DNA: TGCAGCGTTACCGGGACAGGGGAAAAACTGTTTTTT; CDR3 protein: CSVTGTGEKLFF
D gene: TRBD2; clone size: .; J gene: TRBJ2-3; V gene: TRBV10-3; CDR3 DNA: TGTGCCATCAGTGAGTTTTCTAGCGGGATGGGCACAGATACGCAGTATTTT; CDR3 protein: CAISEFSSGMGTDTQYF
D gene: .; clone size: .; J gene: TRBJ1-2; V gene: TRBV5-6; CDR3 DNA: TGTGCCAGCAGCCCCACCAGCAGGTTAGATGGCTACACCTTC; CDR3 protein: CASSPTSRLDGYTF
D gene: .; clone size: .; J gene: TRBJ1-1; V gene: TRBV6-6; CDR3 DNA: TGTGCCAGCAGTGACGAACAGGGTCTTGAAGCTTTCTTT; CDR3 protein: CASSDEQGLEAFF
D gene: TRBD1; clone size: .; J gene: TRBJ1-2; V gene: TRBV27; CDR3 DNA: TGTGCCAGCCGGGACAGGGGTGGAGGCTACACCTTC; CDR3 protein: CASRDRGGGYTF
D gene: .; clone size: few; J gene: TRBJ2-1; V gene: TRBV6-1; CDR3 DNA: TGTGCCAGCAGTGTTTTGCGGGAGCAGTTCTTC; CDR3 protein: CASSVLREQFF
D gene: .; clone size: few; J gene: TRBJ1-1; V gene: TRBV30; CDR3 DNA: TGTGCCTGGATCAAAGCCTGGAACACTGAAGCTTTCTTT; CDR3 protein: CAWIKAWNTEAFF
D gene: TRBD1; clone size: few; J gene: TRBJ1-2; V gene: TRBV29-1; CDR3 DNA: TGCAGCGCTCAGAGGGACAGCGGGTATGGCTACACCTTC; CDR3 protein: CSAQRDSGYGYTF
D gene: .; clone size: once; J gene: TRBJ2-7; V gene: TRBV5-1; CDR3 DNA: TGCGCCAGCAGCTTGGCCGATAGGGGCGAGCAGTACTTC; CDR3 protein: CASSLADRGEQYF
D gene: .; clone size: .; J gene: TRBJ1-1; V gene: TRBV5-4; CDR3 DNA: TGTGCCAGCAGCTTGGCGTACACTGAAGCTTTCTTT; CDR3 protein: CASSLAYTEAFF
D gene: .; clone size: few; J gene: TRBJ1-2; V gene: TRBV5-1; CDR3 DNA: TGCGCCAGCAGCTTGCCCGGGGGGGGCCATGGCTACACCTTC; CDR3 protein: CASSLPGGGHGYTF
D gene: TRBD1; clone size: .; J gene: TRBJ1-3; V gene: TRBV19; CDR3 DNA: TGTGCCAGTGCTCCGGACAGGCGACGGGCCTCTGGAAACACCATATATTTT; CDR3 protein: CASAPDRRRASGNTIYF
D gene: TRBD1; clone size: medium-sized; J gene: TRBJ2-7; V gene: TRBV6-5; CDR3 DNA: TGTGCCAGCAGTTACTGGACAGGGGCCCAGCGGGAGCAGTACTTC; CDR3 protein: CASSYWTGAQREQYF
D gene: TRBD1; clone size: once; J gene: TRBJ2-7; V gene: TRBV27; CDR3 DNA: TGTGCCAGCAGTTCTACCCACAGGGGAATCCTCTCCTACGAGCAGTACTTC; CDR3 protein: CASSSTHRGILSYEQYF
D gene: .; clone size: .; J gene: TRBJ2-7; V gene: TRBV10-2; CDR3 DNA: TGCGCCAGCAGCGAGAAGAGATTTTCCGGGAGACTATACTACGAGCAGTACTTC; CDR3 protein: CASSEKRFSGRLYYEQYF
D gene: TRBD2; clone size: .; J gene: TRBJ2-7; V gene: TRBV5-1; CDR3 DNA: TGCGCCAGCAGCGTTGCGGGACTAGCGATGCCTCGGGACGAGCAGTACTTC; CDR3 protein: CASSVAGLAMPRDEQYF
D gene: TRBD2; clone size: .; J gene: TRBJ2-5; V gene: TRBV6-4; CDR3 DNA: TGTGCCAGCTCCGCGTCTAGCGGAGGGGTGGAGACCCAGTACTTC; CDR3 protein: CASSASSGGVETQYF
D gene: TRBD1; clone size: .; J gene: TRBJ2-2; V gene: TRBV11-2; CDR3 DNA: TGTGCCAGCAGCTCGGACAGGGTCCCCGGGGAGCTGTTTTTT; CDR3 protein: CASSSDRVPGELFF
D gene: .; clone size: .; J gene: TRBJ2-2; V gene: TRBV14; CDR3 DNA: TGTGCCAGCAGCCAAGTACGAGGGGGAGGGGAGCTGTTTTTT; CDR3 protein: CASSQVRGGGELFF
D gene: .; clone size: few; J gene: TRBJ2-5; V gene: TRBV5-1; CDR3 DNA: TGCGCCAGCAGCTTGAGTGACTACCCAGGGACCCAGTACTTC; CDR3 protein: CASSLSDYPGTQYF
D gene: TRBD1; clone size: .; J gene: TRBJ2-5; V gene: TRBV6-1; CDR3 DNA: TGTGCCAGCAGTCAGGGGGCAAAGACCCAGTACTTC; CDR3 protein: CASSQGAKTQYF
D gene: .; clone size: few; J gene: TRBJ2-3; V gene: TRBV5-4; CDR3 DNA: TGTGCCAGCAGCTTGCTGGCGGGCAGCACAGATACGCAGTATTTT; CDR3 protein: CASSLLAGSTDTQYF
D gene: TRBD2; clone size: .; J gene: TRBJ2-3; V gene: TRBV6-5; CDR3 DNA: TGTGCCAGCAGTCGTCTAGCGGGAGCTCGGGATACGCAGTATTTT; CDR3 protein: CASSRLAGARDTQYF
D gene: .; clone size: .; J gene: TRBJ2-3; V gene: TRBV6-6; CDR3 DNA: TGTGCCAGCGTGTATGCAGATACGCAGTATTTT; CDR3 protein: CASVYADTQYF
D gene: TRBD1; clone size: .; J gene: TRBJ1-2; V gene: TRBV9; CDR3 DNA: TGTGCCAGCAGCGAAACAGGGGGCTTTGACTATGGCTACACCTTC; CDR3 protein: CASSETGGFDYGYTF
D gene: .; clone size: .; J gene: TRBJ2-7; V gene: TRBV6-1; CDR3 DNA: TGTGCCAGCGCCCGAGAAGGAGGGAGCTCCTACGAGCAGTACTTC; CDR3 protein: CASAREGGSSYEQYF
D gene: .; clone size: .; J gene: TRBJ2-2; V gene: TRBV6-5; CDR3 DNA: TGTGCCAGCAACATCCAGGGAAAGGGCGGGGAGCTGTTTTTT; CDR3 protein: CASNIQGKGGELFF
D gene: .; clone size: .; J gene: TRBJ1-5; V gene: TRBV6-6; CDR3 DNA: TGTGCCAGCAGTTACTTTCCAGGGAGCAATCAGCCCCAGCATTTT; CDR3 protein: CASSYFPGSNQPQHF
D gene: .; clone size: .; J gene: TRBJ1-1; V gene: TRBV6-5; CDR3 DNA: TGTGCCAGCAGTTACCCCGCAGGAACTGAAGCTTTCTTT; CDR3 protein: CASSYPAGTEAFF
D gene: TRBD2; clone size: .; J gene: TRBJ2-7; V gene: TRBV6-6; CDR3 DNA: TGTGCCAGCAGTAGTCTTGGGACTAGCTCGTACGAGCAGTACTTC; CDR3 protein: CASSSLGTSSYEQYF
D gene: .; clone size: few; J gene: TRBJ2-3; V gene: TRBV7-9; CDR3 DNA: TGTGCCAGCAGCTTAGGGGCGGGAAAGAGTCGGACGCAGTATTTT; CDR3 protein: CASSLGAGKSRTQYF
D gene: TRBD2; clone size: few; J gene: TRBJ2-5; V gene: TRBV2; CDR3 DNA: TGTGCCAGCAGCCTACTAGCGGGGATTCAAGAGACCCAGTACTTC; CDR3 protein: CASSLLAGIQETQYF
D gene: .; clone size: .; J gene: TRBJ1-1; V gene: TRBV9; CDR3 DNA: TGTGCCAGCAGCCCATCCTACGGCACTGAAGCTTTCTTT; CDR3 protein: CASSPSYGTEAFF
D gene: .; clone size: .; J gene: TRBJ1-5; V gene: TRBV30; CDR3 DNA: TGTGCCTGGAGTGTATCAGACAATCAGCCCCAGCATTTT; CDR3 protein: CAWSVSDNQPQHF
D gene: TRBD1; clone size: .; J gene: TRBJ2-7; V gene: TRBV5-4; CDR3 DNA: TGTGCCAGCAGCTCGGGACAGGGTTACGAGCAGTACTTC; CDR3 protein: CASSSGQGYEQYF
D gene: .; clone size: once; J gene: TRBJ2-7; V gene: TRBV6-6; CDR3 DNA: TGTGCCAGCAGCATCACCAGGGTCCACGAGCAGTACTTC; CDR3 protein: CASSITRVHEQYF
D gene: TRBD1; clone size: .; J gene: TRBJ1-5; V gene: TRBV7-2; CDR3 DNA: TGTGCCAGCAGCTTAAGACAGGGAAATCAGCCCCAGCATTTT; CDR3 protein: CASSLRQGNQPQHF
D gene: TRBD1; clone size: .; J gene: TRBJ2-5; V gene: TRBV5-8; CDR3 DNA: TGTGCCAGCTGTACCGGGACAGGGGGGTGGCGGACCCAGTACTTC; CDR3 protein: CASCTGTGGWRTQYF
D gene: TRBD1; clone size: .; J gene: TRBJ2-7; V gene: TRBV18; CDR3 DNA: TGTGCCAGCTCACCGACAGGGAATGGTGGGCAGTACTTC; CDR3 protein: CASSPTGNGGQYF
D gene: TRBD1; clone size: .; J gene: TRBJ2-5; V gene: TRBV4-1; CDR3 DNA: TGCGCCAGCAAGCCTACAGGGGCTCCCCGTGGTGAGCAGTACTTC; CDR3 protein: CASKPTGAPRGEQYF
D gene: .; clone size: .; J gene: TRBJ2-7; V gene: TRBV5-6; CDR3 DNA: TGTGCCAGCAGCCCCCTGGAGTCCGAGCAGTACTTC; CDR3 protein: CASSPLESEQYF